A single sample gave rise to the 27 T cell receptor beta chains below, sequenced in a study of blood T cell repertoires in COVID-19. The assay was immunoSEQ multiplex PCR, and TCRdb's table has in-frame clones only and misses some. The table includes tens of thousands of clones, over 75% detected once. The sequenced material came from peripheral blood. These receptors all come from a human donor in a cohort sampled during active COVID-19.

This chain uses TRBV28 with TRBJ2-1, with 10 bases aligning to TRBD2. Per the germline V gene, CDR1 is MDHEN and CDR2 is SYDVKM. CDR3 length: 16 residues. The V gene end was trimmed by 10 bases and the J gene end by 1 base; junction bases not matched to a gene: 10. CDR3 residues: CATLSSGRGSYNEQFF. In nucleotides, the CDR3 is TGTGCCACCCTATCTAGCGGGAGAGGGTCCTACAATGAGCAGTTCTTC.

V is TRBV11-2 and J is TRBJ2-7; no definite D call. This CDR3 contains 12 residues. Per the germline V gene, CDR1 is SGHAT and CDR2 is FQNNGV. V lost 3 bases, J lost 1 base, and 4 bases lay in between. The CDR3 loop is CASSFRSYEQYF. CDR3 nucleotide sequence: TGTGCCAGCAGCTTTCGGTCCTACGAGCAGTACTTC.

This CDR3 reads CASSWPDRGTEAFF. The CDR3 DNA sequence: TGTGCCAGCAGTTGGCCGGACAGGGGGACTGAAGCTTTCTTT. The V and J genes are TRBV6-2 or TRBV6-3 and TRBJ1-1, with 10 bases that match TRBD1. Germline assignment: CDR1 MNHEY and CDR2 SVGEGT. The CDR3 has 14 residues. V trimming: 4 bases; J trimming: 5 bases; junction bases outside the gene matches: 4.

The CDR3, as DNA: TGTGCCAGTCTCCGGGACAGGGGGCCGAACACTGAAGCTTTCTTT. Translation: CASLRDRGPNTEAFF. The V call is TRBV18, the J call TRBJ1-1, with TRBD1 identical over 12 bases. The junction had 6 bases not matched to a gene; V was cut back by 9 bases and J by 1 base. The germline CDR1 and CDR2 sequences are KGHSH and LQKENI. There are 15 residues in the CDR3. The full variable domain, completed using reference TRBV18 and TRBJ1-1, is NAGVMQNPRHLVRRRGQEARLRCSPMKGHSHVYWYRQLPEEGLKFMVYLQKENIIDESGMPKERFSAEFPKEGPSILRIQQVVRGDSAAYFCASLRDRGPNTEAFFGQGTRLTVV.

As to this clone: Because the CDR3 is missing its conserved closing phenylalanine or tryptophan, this is likely a read error. The chain links TRBV27 to TRBJ1-2, with TRBD1 matching over 8 bases. Looked up from germline, CDR1 is MNHEY and CDR2 is SMNVEV (reference sequence). V trimming: 7 bases; J trimming: 2 bases; junction bases outside the gene matches: 15. This CDR3 contains 17 residues. The CDR3 here is CASTSPDRVGLNYGYTL. CDR3 DNA: TGTGCCAGCACCTCTCCGGACAGGGTTGGGCTGAACTATGGCTACACCCTC.

The J gene is TRBJ2-1, the V gene TRBV11-3, with 7 bases matching TRBD2. This CDR3 comprises 15 residues. Germline lookup yields CDR1 SGHNT and CDR2 YENEEA. V was clipped by 5 bases and J by 4 bases; unmatched bases: 8. Here the CDR3 reads CASSPRLAEYNEQFF. CDR3 bases: TGTGCCAGCAGCCCGCGTCTAGCGGAGTACAATGAGCAGTTCTTC.

J is TRBJ2-5 and V is TRBV6-5; 10 bases are a match to TRBD1. Losses at the gene ends were 6 bases for V and 5 bases for J; bases not matched to a gene: 9. The CDR3 covers 15 residues. Germline CDR1 and CDR2: MNHEY and SVGAGI. As DNA, the CDR3 is TGTGCCAGCAGAACTGCCGGGACAGGGGTCGAGACCCAGTACTTC. Protein: CASRTAGTGVETQYF.

The rearrangement links TRBV30 to TRBJ2-5; weak D call: TRBD2 (5 bases). V lost 7 bases and J 6 bases, leaving 18 bases between the germline ends. CDR1 and CDR2 from the germline V gene are GTSNPN and SVGIG (reference sequence). This CDR3 comprises 13 residues. The CDR3 sequence: CASRKGDGKTQYF. DNA for the CDR3: TGTGCCTCACGCAAGGGAGATGGGAAGACCCAGTACTTC.

The table lists this clone with a count of one. The chain recombines TRBV5-4 with TRBJ2-3, with 10 bases matching TRBD2. The length of the CDR3 is 17 residues. The germline gives CDR1 SGHNT, CDR2 YYREEE (reference sequence). After removal of 2 bases from V and 0 bases from J, the junction contained 6 bases not matched to a gene. CDR3: CASSLSQLAGSTDTQYF. The CDR3 nucleotides are TGTGCCAGCAGCTTAAGCCAACTAGCGGGAAGCACAGATACGCAGTATTTT.

This chain joins TRBV19 and TRBJ1-1, with 9 nucleotides matching TRBD1. This CDR3 spans 16 amino acids. Germline CDR1 LNHDA, CDR2 SQIVND (reference sequence). Trimming took 3 bases from V and 3 from J; bases not matched to a gene: 8. In DNA, the CDR3 is TGTGCCAGTAGTATTAGGGACAGGGTGAAAGACACTGAAGCTTTCTTT. It specifies CASSIRDRVKDTEAFF.

DNA for the CDR3: TGTGCCAGCAGTTTCGTCGGGACAGGGTTCTACGAGCAGTACTTC. Translating it yields CASSFVGTGFYEQYF. The J gene is TRBJ2-7, the V gene TRBV28, with 9 positions matching TRBD1. This CDR3 has 15 residues. Per germline, CDR1 MDHEN and CDR2 SYDVKM. With V trimmed by 3 bases and J by 3 bases, 6 bases remained unmatched.

The J gene is TRBJ1-5, the V gene TRBV2; D is uncertain. The CDR3 covers 15 residues. V was cut by 3 bases and J by 0 bases, with 9 bases left in between. Germline values: CDR1 SNHLY, CDR2 FYNNEI. In DNA, the CDR3 is TGTGCCAGCAGTGAGCAGGCATATAGCAATCAGCCCCAGCATTTT. Translated, it gives CASSEQAYSNQPQHF.

The chain uses TRBV9 and TRBJ2-1; D remains unclear. The CDR3 has 15 amino acids. Germline CDR1 is SGDLS and CDR2 is YYNGEE. The V end was cut by 4 bases, the J end by 5 bases, with 16 bases between. The CDR3 DNA reads as TGTGCCAGCAGCAGAGTATCGCTACCGAACAATGAGCAGTTCTTC. This translates into CASSRVSLPNNEQFF.

V is TRBV11-2 and J is TRBJ2-1, with D uncertain. Germline CDR1 and CDR2: SGHAT and FQNNGV. V lost 4 bases and J lost 1, with 14 bases in between. The CDR3 has 16 amino acids. CDR3 residues: CASSSLGSLSYNEQFF. CDR3 nucleotides: TGTGCCAGCAGCTCGCTCGGTAGCTTATCCTACAATGAGCAGTTCTTC.

The rearrangement links TRBV6-1 to TRBJ1-2; unclear D gene. Per germline, CDR1 MNHNS and CDR2 SASEGT. CDR3 length equals 15 residues. Trimming stripped 3 bases from V and 8 bases from J, with 19 bases between. CDR3 sequence reads: CASSDLGEQSGGYTF. The CDR3 region has the DNA TGTGCCAGCAGTGATTTGGGCGAACAGTCCGGCGGCTACACCTTC.

The V call is TRBV10-3, the J call TRBJ1-3, with D possibly TRBD1 on 5 matching bases. V shed 6 bases and J shed 4 bases, with 16 bases lying between them. This CDR3 is 15 amino acids long. The germline CDR1 and CDR2 sequences are ENHRY and SYGVKD. CDR3 amino acids: CAIRLGQLEGNTIYF. The CDR3 region has the DNA TGTGCCATCAGATTGGGGCAGCTAGAAGGAAACACCATATATTTT.

V is TRBV29-1 and J is TRBJ2-3; perhaps TRBD2 as D (5 bases). This CDR3 contains 13 residues. Trimming shortened V by 8 bases and J by 6 bases, and 18 bases separated the two germline ends. Germline CDR1 and CDR2: SQVTM and ANQGSEA. CDR3 sequence: CSLSSGPRDTQYF. The DNA for the CDR3 is TGCAGCCTAAGCAGCGGCCCCAGGGATACGCAGTATTTT.

The chain is built from TRBV23-1 and TRBJ1-1; TRBD1 is a possible D gene (5 bases). Being an ORF, TRBV23-1 has a function that is uncertain. This CDR3 is built from 14 residues. V was trimmed by 0 bases and J by 6 bases, leaving 11 bases between them. Here the CDR3 DNA reads TGCGCCAGCAGTCAATCTCAGACAGATCCTGAAGCTTTCTTT. Protein product: CASSQSQTDPEAFF.

The chain joins TRBV5-5 to TRBJ2-7; a weak D match, TRBD2 (6 bases). The CDR3 has 14 amino acids. The germline V gene encodes CDR1 SGHKS and CDR2 YYEKEE (reference sequence). Trimming removed 2 bases from V and 3 bases from J, with 12 bases in between. In nucleotides, the CDR3 is TGTGCCAGCAGCTTATTTTACGGGGGCTACGAGCAGTACTTC. This sequence encodes CASSLFYGGYEQYF.

This clone has only one observation. The chain is built from TRBV4-3 and TRBJ2-3; no reliable D call. V dropped 1 base and J dropped 4 bases, with 6 bases sitting between them. Per germline, CDR1 LGHNA and CDR2 YSLEER. There are 13 residues in the CDR3. The CDR3 DNA follows: TGCGCCAGCAGCCAAGGTCTCGCAGATACGCAGTATTTT. It encodes CASSQGLADTQYF.

V is TRBV5-3 and J is TRBJ1-1; the match to TRBD1 covers 8 bases. TRBV5-3 is assigned to the ORF class and has an uncertain function. This CDR3 spans 14 amino acids. V lost 2 bases and J lost 3; bases outside the gene matches: 3. The CDR3 is CARSFRDRYTEAFF. CDR3 nucleotide sequence: TGTGCCAGAAGCTTTCGGGACAGGTACACTGAAGCTTTCTTT.

The V call is TRBV6-6, the J call TRBJ2-2, with TRBD1 matching over 7 bases. CDR3 size: 13 residues. V shed 5 bases and J 7 bases; nucleotides not matched to a gene: 4. Germline loops: CDR1 MNHNY, CDR2 SVGAGI (reference sequence). The CDR3: CASSLQGNGELFF. CDR3 sequence (DNA): TGTGCCAGCAGTCTACAGGGGAACGGGGAGCTGTTTTTT.

This chain uses TRBV5-5 with TRBJ2-7, with 8 bases that match TRBD1. Per the germline V gene, CDR1 is SGHKS and CDR2 is YYEKEE (reference sequence). The V and J ends lost 3 bases and 1 base, in that order; junction bases with no gene match: 0. CDR3 size: 13 residues. The CDR3 here is CASSWTGSYEQYF. CDR3 bases: TGTGCCAGCAGCTGGACAGGGTCCTACGAGCAGTACTTC.

This chain links TRBV5-1 with TRBJ2-5, with TRBD2 matching 7 bases. Trimming cost V 0 bases and J 6 bases; bases outside gene matches: 5. CDR3 length: 14 residues. The germline gives CDR1 SGHRS, CDR2 YFSETQ. CDR3 bases: TGCGCCAGCAGCTTGGTTGGGGGGGAGAAGACCCAGTACTTC. It codes for CASSLVGGEKTQYF.

This chain links TRBV6-5 with TRBJ2-7, with no clear D. The CDR3 contains 14 residues. V lost 4 bases and J lost 7, with 17 bases in between. Germline CDR1 and CDR2: MNHEY and SVGAGI. The CDR3 spells CASSSPGRFGEQYF. The CDR3 DNA reads TGTGCCAGCAGTTCGCCAGGCAGGTTCGGAGAGCAGTACTTC.

This chain uses TRBV5-1 with TRBJ1-1; D is undetermined. Trimming cost V 0 bases and J 1 base, with 7 bases left between them. CDR3 size: 14 residues. Looked up from germline, CDR1 is SGHRS and CDR2 is YFSETQ. The CDR3 sequence: CASSLDPGNTEAFF. CDR3 coding DNA: TGCGCCAGCAGCTTGGATCCCGGGAACACTGAAGCTTTCTTT.

This chain uses TRBV10-1 with TRBJ2-3; D is perhaps TRBD2 (6 bases). This CDR3 contains 16 residues. The germline V and J ends were trimmed by 6 bases and 4 bases, with 20 bases remaining between them. From germline, CDR1 is WNHNN and CDR2 SYGVQD (reference sequence). In DNA form, the CDR3 reads TGCGCCAGCAGCGCGGCGGGGCGGGTAGAGGCAGATACGCAGTATTTT. Its translation: CASSAAGRVEADTQYF.